This T cell receptor beta chain was identified in a study of CD8+ T cells in alopecia areata. Peripheral blood and lesional scalp punch biopsies came from alopecia areata patients. Concerning this clone: Antigen: not known.

Study-wide results and limits: Lesional scalp displayed greater clonality than normal scalp, most notably in alopecia totalis/universalis.

With V trimmed by 3 bases and J by 2 bases, 4 bases remained unmatched. The CDR3 is made up of 16 amino acids. Germline assignment: CDR1 LGHNA and CDR2 YSLEER. Reverse transcription of extracted RNA yielded cDNA, which provided the sequencing template. Sequenced by immunoSEQ multiplex PCR; TCRdb stores in-frame clones only, minus some. The table has 150,000 or so clones, around half seen once. The material was CD8+ T cells sorted from blood, obtained at week 0. The TCR sequence derives from a human donor with alopecia areata. The chain joins TRBV4-3 to TRBJ2-3; 11 nucleotides agree with TRBD2. CDR3 nucleotides: TGCGCCAGCAGCCAGGATAGCGGGGGGGCCACAGATACGCAGTATTTT. This translates into CASSQDSGGATDTQYF.